The source of this T cell receptor (beta chain) is a study of shared clonotypes between healthy human individuals. Overall study: Each donor contributed plates that comprised three CD4 naive, three CD4 memory, two CD8 naive and one CD8 memory.

The table lists this clone with a count of one. Sequenced by immunoSEQ multiplex PCR; TCRdb stores in-frame clones only, minus some. In the table there are more than 2,000,000 clones, 90% to 95% of which are singletons. Germline V gene sequence: CDR1 SGHRS, CDR2 YFSETQ. Trimming at V came to 3 bases and at J to 3 bases, leaving 6 bases not matched to a gene. The CDR3 contains 14 residues. The source material was naive CD4+ T cells sorted from blood. Subset defined: CD45RA+ positively selected. The clonotype comes from a young man in good health. The rearrangement joins TRBV5-1 to TRBJ2-7, with 7 bases lining up with TRBD1. The CDR3 reads CASSSNSGGYEQYF. The CDR3 bases are TGCGCCAGCAGCTCGAATTCAGGGGGCTACGAGCAGTACTTC.